This entry is about one TCR beta chain. Clones were sequenced by immunoSEQ multiplex PCR, and TCRdb holds only the in-frame ones, with some missing. The profile shows 200,000 to 300,000 clones, around four fifths of them singletons. This specimen comes from a study of blood T cell repertoires in COVID-19. Looked up from germline, CDR1 is SGHDT and CDR2 is YYEEEE. The CDR3 has 12 residues. The ends were cut back, 4 bases at V and 7 bases at J, with 6 bases in the middle. The sequence was obtained from a man younger than 45 who had recovered from COVID-19. The V and J genes are TRBV5-6 and TRBJ1-6; D may be TRBD1 (5 bases). The sample taken for sequencing was peripheral blood. The DNA for the CDR3 is TGTGCCAGCAGCCGACAGAATTCACCCCTCCACTTT. Amino acid sequence: CASSRQNSPLHF.